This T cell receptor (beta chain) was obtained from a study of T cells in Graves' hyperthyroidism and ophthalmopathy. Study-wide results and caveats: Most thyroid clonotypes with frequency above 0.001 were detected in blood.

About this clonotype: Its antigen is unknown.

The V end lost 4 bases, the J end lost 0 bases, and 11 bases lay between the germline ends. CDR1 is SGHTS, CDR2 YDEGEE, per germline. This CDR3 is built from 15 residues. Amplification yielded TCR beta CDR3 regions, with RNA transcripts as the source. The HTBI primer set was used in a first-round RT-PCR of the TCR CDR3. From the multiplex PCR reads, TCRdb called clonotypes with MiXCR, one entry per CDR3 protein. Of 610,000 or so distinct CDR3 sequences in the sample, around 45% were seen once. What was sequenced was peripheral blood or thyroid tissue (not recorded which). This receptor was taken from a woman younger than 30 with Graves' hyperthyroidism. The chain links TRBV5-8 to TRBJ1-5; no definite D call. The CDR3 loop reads CASSQEEYSNQPQHF. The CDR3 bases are TGTGCCAGCAGCCAAGAGGAATATAGCAATCAGCCCCAGCATTTT.